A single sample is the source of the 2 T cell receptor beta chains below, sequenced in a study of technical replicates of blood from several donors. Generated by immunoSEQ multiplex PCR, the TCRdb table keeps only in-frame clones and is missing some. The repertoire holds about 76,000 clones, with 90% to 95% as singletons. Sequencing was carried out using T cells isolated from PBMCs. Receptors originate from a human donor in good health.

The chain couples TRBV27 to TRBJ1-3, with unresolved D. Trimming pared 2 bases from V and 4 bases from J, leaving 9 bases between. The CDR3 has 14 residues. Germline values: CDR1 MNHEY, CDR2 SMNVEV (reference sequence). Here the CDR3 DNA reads TGTGCCAGCAGTTTAACCGGGAACGGAAACACCATATATTTT. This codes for CASSLTGNGNTIYF.

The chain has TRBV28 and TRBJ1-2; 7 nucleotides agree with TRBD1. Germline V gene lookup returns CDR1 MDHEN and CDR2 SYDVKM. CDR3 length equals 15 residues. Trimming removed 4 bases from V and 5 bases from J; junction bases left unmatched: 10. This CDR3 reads CASSSGPRTGYGYTF. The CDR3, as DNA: TGTGCCAGCAGTTCCGGGCCCAGGACAGGTTATGGCTACACCTTC.